The T cell receptor (beta chain) under discussion was sequenced for a study of T cells in tumors after PD-1 blockade. Study findings and constraints: After therapy, most expanded exhausted CD8+ clones were absent pre-treatment, suggesting clonal replacement. Only pre- versus post-treatment comparisons showed clonal replacement.

Turning to this clone: Its antigen is unidentified.

The protocol was immunoSEQ multiplex PCR, while the TCRdb copy is restricted to in-frame clones and leaves out a portion. The table includes around 4,900 clones, about three fifths detected once. Before and after PD-1 blockade, biopsies were collected from the same primary tumor site. The clonotype comes from a human donor with basal cell carcinoma. The starting material was tumor tissue, obtained after anti-PD-1 treatment.

Written as DNA, the CDR3 is TGCGCCAGCAGCTTGGAAGCTGACGTCTACACTGAAGCTTTCTTT. Its translation: CASSLEADVYTEAFF. The gene calls are TRBV5-1 and TRBJ1-1; D uncertain. V lost 0 bases and J lost 3, with 12 bases in between. The CDR3 totals 15 residues. The germline gives CDR1 SGHRS, CDR2 YFSETQ.